One sample yielded the 25 T cell receptor beta chains listed below, sequenced in a study of shared clonotypes between healthy human individuals. Some clones are missing from TCRdb's copy, which holds only in-frame ones; the method was immunoSEQ multiplex PCR. This sample has some 1.5 million clones, with approximately 98% found just once. The sample comprised naive CD4+ T cells sorted from blood. Subset specified: CD45RA+ positively selected. These receptors were taken from a man aged 25-40 years in good health.

The chain combines TRBV7-9 with TRBJ2-1; TRBD1 might be the D (5 bases). The CDR3 totals 15 residues. Per germline, CDR1 SEHNR and CDR2 FQNEAQ (reference sequence). Trimming shortened V by 1 base and J by 8 bases, and 15 bases separated the two germline ends. CDR3 sequence: CASSLVARVSDEQFF. Written as DNA, the CDR3 is TGTGCCAGCAGCTTAGTTGCCAGGGTGTCCGATGAGCAGTTCTTC. The variable domain in full, completed from reference TRBV7-9 and TRBJ2-1, reads DTGVSQNPRHKITKRGQNVTFRCDPISEHNRLYWYRQTLGQGPEFLTYFQNEAQLEKSRLLSDRFSAERPKGSFSTLEIQRTEQGDSAMYLCASSLVARVSDEQFFGPGTRLTVL.

A single count supports this clone. The chain combines TRBV2 with TRBJ1-2; a weak D match, TRBD1 (5 bases). Germline loops: CDR1 SNHLY, CDR2 FYNNEI. V was shortened by 0 bases and J by 4 bases, with 12 bases between the two germline ends. This CDR3 spans 15 amino acids. CDR3 in amino acids: CASSEARRGSYGYTF. CDR3 coding DNA: TGTGCCAGCAGTGAAGCGCGTAGGGGTAGCTATGGCTACACCTTC.

To note about this clone: The same CDR3 can be traced to other DNA sequences in this sample. The chain is built from TRBV7-9 and TRBJ1-4; the D is unclear. Germline V gives CDR1 SEHNR, CDR2 FQNEAQ (reference sequence). V was pared by 6 bases and J by 0 bases, with 8 bases between. The CDR3 extends over 14 amino acids. CDR3 sequence (DNA): TGTGCCAGCAGTCCAGGAGCAACTAATGAAAAACTGTTTTTT. Protein sequence: CASSPGATNEKLFF.

The chain carries TRBV21-1 and TRBJ2-3. TRBV21-1 is a pseudogene locus. The CDR3 contains 19 residues. CDR3 sequence reads: CASPATGEVGGRHTDTQYF. DNA of the CDR3: TGTGCCAGTCCGGCAACGGGAGAAGTAGGGGGGAGGCACACAGATACGCAGTATTTT.

The chain combines TRBV15 with TRBJ1-1; no reliable D call. CDR1 and CDR2 from the germline V gene are LNHNV and YYDKDF (reference sequence). The germline V and J ends were trimmed by 3 bases and 1 base, with 12 bases remaining between them. The CDR3 spans 15 residues. CDR3 nucleotide sequence: TGTGCCACCAGCAGCTGGGCACCCCCGAACACTGAAGCTTTCTTT. Translation gives CATSSWAPPNTEAFF.

The chain recombines TRBV6-1 with TRBJ1-2; perhaps TRBD1 as D (5 bases). Trimming removed 5 bases from V and 4 bases from J, with 11 bases in between. Looked up from germline, CDR1 is MNHNS and CDR2 is SASEGT. The CDR3 totals 13 residues. The CDR3 nucleotides read TGTGCCAGCAGTAAGGAGACAGTCTATGGCTACACCTTC. Translating gives CASSKETVYGYTF.

As DNA, the CDR3 is TGCGCCAGCAGCTTGCGTGAACGAGGATATGGCTACACCTTC. This gives the protein CASSLRERGYGYTF. The V gene is TRBV5-1, the J gene TRBJ1-2; no clear D gene. This CDR3 has 14 residues. Germline CDR1 and CDR2: SGHRS and YFSETQ. V lost 1 base and J lost 5, with 12 bases in between.

V gene TRBV5-1 combines with J gene TRBJ1-3; D is undetermined. The CDR3 covers 15 residues. Trimming cost V 0 bases and J 0 bases, with 7 bases left between them. CDR1 is SGHRS and CDR2 is YFSETQ in the germline V gene. CDR3: CASSLDLLSGNTIYF. CDR3 in DNA: TGCGCCAGCAGCTTGGATCTCCTCTCTGGAAACACCATATATTTT. The full variable domain, in which reference TRBV5-1 and TRBJ1-3 provide the parts outside the CDR3, is KAGVTQTPRYLIKTRGQQVTLSCSPISGHRSVSWYQQTPGQGLQFLFEYFSETQRNKGNFPGRFSGRQFSNSRSEMNVSTLELGDSALYLCASSLDLLSGNTIYFGEGSWLTVV.

This chain joins TRBV5-1 and TRBJ2-7; D unresolved. Trimming left V 0 bases short and J 6 bases short, with 10 bases between. There are 13 residues in the CDR3. Germline V gene sequence: CDR1 SGHRS, CDR2 YFSETQ. CDR3 loop: CASSLEAAPEQYF. Here the CDR3 DNA reads TGCGCCAGCAGCTTGGAGGCGGCTCCCGAGCAGTACTTC. Drawing the rest from reference TRBV5-1 and TRBJ2-7, the complete variable domain is KAGVTQTPRYLIKTRGQQVTLSCSPISGHRSVSWYQQTPGQGLQFLFEYFSETQRNKGNFPGRFSGRQFSNSRSEMNVSTLELGDSALYLCASSLEAAPEQYFGPGTRLTVT.

The chain joins TRBV5-1 to TRBJ1-3, with 7 positions matching TRBD1. The CDR3 loop spans 16 amino acids. Germline V gene sequence: CDR1 SGHRS, CDR2 YFSETQ. Germline trimming cut 0 bases from V and 2 bases from J; bases unmatched to any gene: 5. CDR3 DNA sequence: TGCGCCAGCAGCTTGGTTCAGGGGGTTGCTGGAAACACCATATATTTT. Amino acids: CASSLVQGVAGNTIYF.

Note on this clone: The sample contains more than one DNA sequence encoding this CDR3. V usage is TRBV12-5 and J usage is TRBJ2-5; possibly TRBD2 for D (6 bases). Germline values: CDR1 LGHNT, CDR2 FRNRAP. With 0 bases removed from V and 6 bases from J, the gap between germline ends came to 8 bases. CDR3 size: 13 residues. CDR3 bases: TGTGCTAGTGGTTTGGTGGGGGGACAGACCCAGTACTTC. Translating it yields CASGLVGGQTQYF.

This chain uses TRBV5-1 with TRBJ1-4; 7 nucleotides align to TRBD1. CDR1 SGHRS and CDR2 YFSETQ come from the germline V gene. There are 15 residues in the CDR3. V was pared by 0 bases and J by 8 bases, with 7 bases of the junction left unmatched. CDR3 DNA: TGCGCCAGCAGCTTGGTAGAGGGACAGAGCGAAAAACTGTTTTTT. This translates into CASSLVEGQSEKLFF.

V and J are TRBV19 and TRBJ2-1; D might be TRBD1 or TRBD2, each matching 5 bases. Germline-derived CDR1 and CDR2 are LNHDA and SQIVND (reference sequence). Trimming left V 7 bases short and J 10 bases short, with 23 bases between. This CDR3 is 15 amino acids long. Here the CDR3 DNA reads TGTGCCAGTACCTTTACAGTAGGGATCGGGACCGAGCAGTTCTTC. Translating it yields CASTFTVGIGTEQFF.

This clone was recorded once. The chain has TRBV10-1 and TRBJ2-2; 13 positions agree with TRBD2. CDR1 and CDR2 from the germline V gene are WNHNN and SYGVQD (reference sequence). This CDR3 spans 16 amino acids. With 6 bases clipped from V and 8 bases from J, the junction kept 9 bases outside the gene matches. CDR3 nucleotides: TGCGCCAGCAGCCCAACTAGCGGGAGGGCCATTGGGGAGCTGTTTTTT. Translated, it gives CASSPTSGRAIGELFF.

The chain uses TRBV9 and TRBJ1-1; D uncertain. This CDR3 comprises 14 residues. Germline V gene sequence: CDR1 SGDLS, CDR2 YYNGEE. V was pared by 4 bases and J by 4 bases, with 14 bases between. The CDR3 reads CASSRGVSSTEAFF. CDR3 in DNA: TGTGCCAGCAGCCGCGGAGTGAGTAGCACTGAAGCTTTCTTT.

The chain recombines TRBV29-1 with TRBJ2-1; D perhaps matches TRBD2 (5 bases). This CDR3 has 12 residues. V was clipped by 7 bases and J by 9 bases, with 16 bases between them. Looked up from germline, CDR1 is SQVTM and CDR2 is ANQGSEA. CDR3 sequence (DNA): TGCAGCGCCCAACACGGGGTGGGTGAGCAGTTCTTC. Translation gives CSAQHGVGEQFF.

This rearrangement joins TRBV2 to TRBJ1-1, with D unresolved. CDR1 SNHLY and CDR2 FYNNEI come from the germline V gene. This CDR3 has 15 residues. V lost 4 bases to trimming and J lost 4 bases, with 16 bases between them. The DNA of the CDR3 is TGTGCCAGCAGTGGTATTTGGGGTCTGAGCACTGAAGCTTTCTTT. It yields the protein CASSGIWGLSTEAFF.

This chain uses TRBV7-9 with TRBJ1-5, with a tentative D call TRBD1 (5 bases). The CDR3 is made up of 16 amino acids. Trimming cost V 5 bases and J 0 bases, with 14 bases left between them. CDR1 is SEHNR, CDR2 FQNEAQ, per germline (reference sequence). CDR3 sequence: CASSPDQGYSNQPQHF. The CDR3 coding sequence is TGTGCCAGCAGCCCGGACCAGGGATATAGCAATCAGCCCCAGCATTTT. Complete variable domain (other parts from reference TRBV7-9 and TRBJ1-5): DTGVSQNPRHKITKRGQNVTFRCDPISEHNRLYWYRQTLGQGPEFLTYFQNEAQLEKSRLLSDRFSAERPKGSFSTLEIQRTEQGDSAMYLCASSPDQGYSNQPQHFGDGTRLSIL.

On this clone itself: The sample carries other DNA sequences with the same CDR3. The CDR3 region is CASSLGTGGTEAFF. In nucleotides, the CDR3 is TGCGCCAGCAGCCTAGGGACAGGGGGCACTGAAGCTTTCTTT. The V gene is TRBV5-1, the J gene TRBJ1-1; 11 nucleotides align to TRBD1. The CDR3 has 14 residues. Germline V gives CDR1 SGHRS, CDR2 YFSETQ. V was pared by 4 bases and J by 4 bases, with 3 bases of the junction left unmatched.

The rearrangement uses TRBV2 and TRBJ1-3, with TRBD1 matching 7 bases. Germline V CDR1 and CDR2: SNHLY, FYNNEI. V lost 6 bases and J lost 0; bases outside the gene matches: 5. This CDR3 is 15 amino acids long. The CDR3 protein is CASSTDRLSGNTIYF. As DNA, the CDR3 is TGTGCCAGCAGCACGGACAGGCTCTCTGGAAACACCATATATTTT.

The chain couples TRBV7-9 to TRBJ2-7; possibly TRBD2 for D (6 bases). Per the germline V gene, CDR1 is SEHNR and CDR2 is FQNEAQ (reference sequence). V was shortened by 7 bases and J by 3 bases, with 16 bases between the two germline ends. This CDR3 comprises 14 residues. CDR3 sequence: CASTPVGGGYEQYF. The DNA of the CDR3 is TGTGCCAGCACCCCCGTGGGGGGTGGCTACGAGCAGTACTTC. The full variable domain, its missing parts supplied by reference TRBV7-9 and TRBJ2-7, is DTGVSQNPRHKITKRGQNVTFRCDPISEHNRLYWYRQTLGQGPEFLTYFQNEAQLEKSRLLSDRFSAERPKGSFSTLEIQRTEQGDSAMYLCASTPVGGGYEQYFGPGTRLTVT.

This chain joins TRBV6-5 and TRBJ2-1, with 8 bases fitting TRBD2. Germline V CDR1 and CDR2: MNHEY, SVGAGI. V lost 1 base, J lost 8 bases, and 7 bases stayed unmatched. This CDR3 comprises 15 residues. CDR3 loop: CASSYFGLAKDEQFF. The CDR3 nucleotides read TGTGCCAGCAGTTACTTCGGACTAGCTAAGGATGAGCAGTTCTTC.

V gene TRBV7-9 combines with J gene TRBJ2-7, with D uncertain. CDR1 is SEHNR and CDR2 is FQNEAQ in the germline V gene (reference sequence). Deletions cut 5 bases from V and 0 bases from J, with 11 bases between. This CDR3 is built from 14 residues. CDR3 bases: TGTGCCAGCAGCCCACAAATATACTCCTACGAGCAGTACTTC. Translating gives CASSPQIYSYEQYF.

The V gene is TRBV28, the J gene TRBJ1-2; D is ambiguous. Germline CDR1 reads MDHEN; CDR2 reads SYDVKM. Trimming stripped 2 bases from V and 5 bases from J, with 9 bases between. The CDR3 loop spans 13 amino acids. CDR3 amino acids: CASSLRTTYGYTF. The CDR3 coding sequence is TGTGCCAGCAGTTTAAGGACGACGTATGGCTACACCTTC.

The chain joins TRBV7-8 to TRBJ2-1; 14 bases map to TRBD2. Looked up from germline, CDR1 is SGHVS and CDR2 is FQNEAQ. With 4 bases clipped from V and 4 bases from J, the junction kept 6 bases outside the gene matches. The CDR3 totals 17 residues. The CDR3 sequence: CASSSMGLAGVYNEQFF. The CDR3 DNA is TGTGCCAGCAGCTCCATGGGACTAGCGGGAGTTTACAATGAGCAGTTCTTC.